The sequence of this T cell receptor (beta chain) was determined in a study of shared clonotypes between healthy human individuals. Unmatched junction bases numbered 17, after V lost 0 bases and J lost 0 bases. The length of the CDR3 is 21 residues. Libraries were prepared by immunoSEQ multiplex PCR; TCRdb keeps only in-frame clonotypes and omits some of them. The sample consists of 200,000 to 250,000 clones, just over 65% of them appearing once. All participating donors were Caucasian adults from Nashville, Tennessee. This receptor was taken from a man younger than 40 in good health. Specimen: memory CD4+ T cells sorted from blood. Regarding subset: CD45RA-negative fraction. The chain is built from TRBV5-3 and TRBJ2-7; 11 positions match TRBD2. TRBV5-3 carries the ORF label, with uncertain function. CDR3 residues: CARSLEGPAHQTSGTSYEQYF. The CDR3 region has the DNA TGTGCCAGAAGCTTGGAGGGTCCGGCACACCAGACTAGCGGGACCTCCTACGAGCAGTACTTC.